The rows below give T cell receptor beta chains drawn from one sample of a study of shared clonotypes between healthy human individuals. Libraries were prepared by immunoSEQ multiplex PCR; TCRdb keeps only in-frame clonotypes and omits some of them. This sample has roughly 2,000,000 clones; around 95% occur once, and the top ten carry approximately 1.7%. Sample: naive CD8+ T cells from PBMCs. The source of these receptors is a man in his late teens or twenties in good health. Some clones in this sample may be carry-over from other donors' samples. Both conserved end residues are part of each CDR3. The order of the fields is CDR3 DNA, CDR3 protein, clone size, J gene, D gene, V gene. D genes are given only for firm matches. Clone size is not always given. Where it is, it says once, few, many or a class for expanded clones.

TGTGCCAGCAGCTTAGTACTGGGGGACACTGAAGCTTTCTTT	CASSLVLGDTEAFF	.	TRBJ1-1	.	TRBV7-9
TGTGCCAGCAGCCTCGACAGGGTTTGGGAAAAACTGTTTTTT	CASSLDRVWEKLFF	.	TRBJ1-4	TRBD1	TRBV7-9
TGTGCCAGCAGCCAGGGGGGGTATGTTCAGCCCCAGCATTTT	CASSQGGYVQPQHF	.	TRBJ1-5	TRBD1	TRBV7-2
TGTGCCATCAGTGAGTTCGGGGGGGGAAGCTCCTACGAGCAGTACTTC	CAISEFGGGSSYEQYF	.	TRBJ2-7	TRBD2	TRBV10-3
TGTGCCATCAGTGAGGAGGGAACAGGGGGAATTGATGGCAATCAGCCCCAGCATTTT	CAISEEGTGGIDGNQPQHF	.	TRBJ1-5	TRBD1	TRBV10-3
TGCGCCAGCAGCTTGGCCCACAGGGGTAGCGGGGAGCTGTTTTTT	CASSLAHRGSGELFF	.	TRBJ2-2	TRBD1	TRBV5-1
TGCAGCGTTGTACTAAGGGGGACAGCCTTTAACACTGAAGCTTTCTTT	CSVVLRGTAFNTEAFF	.	TRBJ1-1	TRBD1	TRBV29-1
TGTGCCAGTCTACAGGGGCCTGAAGCTTTCTTT	CASLQGPEAFF	.	TRBJ1-1	TRBD1	TRBV27
TGTGCCAGCAGTGGGGACAGGTCCTCTGGGGCCAACGTCCTGACTTTC	CASSGDRSSGANVLTF	.	TRBJ2-6	TRBD1	TRBV2
TGTGCCAGCAGTGACGGGGGCCAGTATTCACCCCTCCACTTT	CASSDGGQYSPLHF	.	TRBJ1-6	.	TRBV2
TGTGCCACCAGCCCGGGGAGCGCTGAAGCTTTCTTT	CATSPGSAEAFF	few	TRBJ1-1	.	TRBV15
TGTGCCAGCAGCTCTAGGACTAGCGGGAGTCAGTATGAGCAGTTCTTC	CASSSRTSGSQYEQFF	.	TRBJ2-1	TRBD2	TRBV7-9
TGCGCCAGCAGCTTGATCATCTCCGGGACTTTGAACACCGGGGAGCTGTTTTTT	CASSLIISGTLNTGELFF	.	TRBJ2-2	.	TRBV5-1
TGTGCCAGCAGTTGGGCGCAGGGGTCCTACGAGCAGTACTTC	CASSWAQGSYEQYF	.	TRBJ2-7	.	TRBV28
TGTGCCAGCAGCCCGAGCGTTGGGCCTAGCTATGGCTACACCTTC	CASSPSVGPSYGYTF	once	TRBJ1-2	.	TRBV5-4
TGTGCCAGCAGTTTCTCTGGGATACCCTACGAGCAGTACTTC	CASSFSGIPYEQYF	.	TRBJ2-7	.	TRBV28
TGTGCCAGCAGTTACCGGGGTTTGAACACTGAAGCTTTCTTT	CASSYRGLNTEAFF	few	TRBJ1-1	.	TRBV6-5
TGTGCCAGCAGCTTAGGGGGGACGAGCACAGATACGCAGTATTTT	CASSLGGTSTDTQYF	.	TRBJ2-3	.	TRBV7-9
TGTGCCAGCAGCGCGGGACAGAGGAACACTGAAGCTTTCTTT	CASSAGQRNTEAFF	few	TRBJ1-1	TRBD1	TRBV9
TGTGCCAGCAGCCCGGACAGGCCACGTTTTGGGGAGACCCAGTACTTC	CASSPDRPRFGETQYF	once	TRBJ2-5	TRBD1	TRBV28
TGCGCCAGCACCCAGGGGGCTACCTACGAGCAGTACTTC	CASTQGATYEQYF	.	TRBJ2-7	TRBD1	TRBV5-1
TGTGCCAGCAGCCCGGCCTCGACAGGGCTCCCTGAAGCTTTCTTT	CASSPASTGLPEAFF	.	TRBJ1-1	TRBD1	TRBV7-2
TGTGCCAGTGGTTCCTACGAGCAGTACTTC	CASGSYEQYF	.	TRBJ2-7	.	TRBV19
TGTGCCAGCAGCCCCGTCCTCAGGGGCCAGGAGACCCAGTACTTC	CASSPVLRGQETQYF	.	TRBJ2-5	.	TRBV7-9
TGTGCCAGCAGTTACAGGGACAGGGCCTACGAGCAGTACTTC	CASSYRDRAYEQYF	.	TRBJ2-7	TRBD1	TRBV6-5
TGTGCCAGCAGCGTGGGCGGCCCGGCCAGCTCCTACGAGCAGTACTTC	CASSVGGPASSYEQYF	once	TRBJ2-7	.	TRBV9
TGTGCCAGCAGTCCTGTATACTACGAGCAGTACTTC	CASSPVYYEQYF	.	TRBJ2-7	.	TRBV6-5
TGTGCCAGCAGCGTAGAGGGCAGAACCTACGAGCAGTACTTC	CASSVEGRTYEQYF	.	TRBJ2-7	.	TRBV9
TGCGCCAGCAGCCAAGATCGGGGGGAAAAACTGTTTTTT	CASSQDRGEKLFF	.	TRBJ1-4	.	TRBV4-1
TGTGCCAGCAGCGACCAAGGGGGCAATCAGCCCCAGCATTTT	CASSDQGGNQPQHF	.	TRBJ1-5	.	TRBV27
TGCGCCAGCAGCCAAGGGAACAGGGGAAAAGAGACCCAGTACTTC	CASSQGNRGKETQYF	.	TRBJ2-5	TRBD1	TRBV4-1
TGTGCCAGCAGCTCCCCGGTGCTAGCGGGAGTAGGGTGGAACAATGAGCAGTTCTTC	CASSSPVLAGVGWNNEQFF	.	TRBJ2-1	TRBD2	TRBV7-2